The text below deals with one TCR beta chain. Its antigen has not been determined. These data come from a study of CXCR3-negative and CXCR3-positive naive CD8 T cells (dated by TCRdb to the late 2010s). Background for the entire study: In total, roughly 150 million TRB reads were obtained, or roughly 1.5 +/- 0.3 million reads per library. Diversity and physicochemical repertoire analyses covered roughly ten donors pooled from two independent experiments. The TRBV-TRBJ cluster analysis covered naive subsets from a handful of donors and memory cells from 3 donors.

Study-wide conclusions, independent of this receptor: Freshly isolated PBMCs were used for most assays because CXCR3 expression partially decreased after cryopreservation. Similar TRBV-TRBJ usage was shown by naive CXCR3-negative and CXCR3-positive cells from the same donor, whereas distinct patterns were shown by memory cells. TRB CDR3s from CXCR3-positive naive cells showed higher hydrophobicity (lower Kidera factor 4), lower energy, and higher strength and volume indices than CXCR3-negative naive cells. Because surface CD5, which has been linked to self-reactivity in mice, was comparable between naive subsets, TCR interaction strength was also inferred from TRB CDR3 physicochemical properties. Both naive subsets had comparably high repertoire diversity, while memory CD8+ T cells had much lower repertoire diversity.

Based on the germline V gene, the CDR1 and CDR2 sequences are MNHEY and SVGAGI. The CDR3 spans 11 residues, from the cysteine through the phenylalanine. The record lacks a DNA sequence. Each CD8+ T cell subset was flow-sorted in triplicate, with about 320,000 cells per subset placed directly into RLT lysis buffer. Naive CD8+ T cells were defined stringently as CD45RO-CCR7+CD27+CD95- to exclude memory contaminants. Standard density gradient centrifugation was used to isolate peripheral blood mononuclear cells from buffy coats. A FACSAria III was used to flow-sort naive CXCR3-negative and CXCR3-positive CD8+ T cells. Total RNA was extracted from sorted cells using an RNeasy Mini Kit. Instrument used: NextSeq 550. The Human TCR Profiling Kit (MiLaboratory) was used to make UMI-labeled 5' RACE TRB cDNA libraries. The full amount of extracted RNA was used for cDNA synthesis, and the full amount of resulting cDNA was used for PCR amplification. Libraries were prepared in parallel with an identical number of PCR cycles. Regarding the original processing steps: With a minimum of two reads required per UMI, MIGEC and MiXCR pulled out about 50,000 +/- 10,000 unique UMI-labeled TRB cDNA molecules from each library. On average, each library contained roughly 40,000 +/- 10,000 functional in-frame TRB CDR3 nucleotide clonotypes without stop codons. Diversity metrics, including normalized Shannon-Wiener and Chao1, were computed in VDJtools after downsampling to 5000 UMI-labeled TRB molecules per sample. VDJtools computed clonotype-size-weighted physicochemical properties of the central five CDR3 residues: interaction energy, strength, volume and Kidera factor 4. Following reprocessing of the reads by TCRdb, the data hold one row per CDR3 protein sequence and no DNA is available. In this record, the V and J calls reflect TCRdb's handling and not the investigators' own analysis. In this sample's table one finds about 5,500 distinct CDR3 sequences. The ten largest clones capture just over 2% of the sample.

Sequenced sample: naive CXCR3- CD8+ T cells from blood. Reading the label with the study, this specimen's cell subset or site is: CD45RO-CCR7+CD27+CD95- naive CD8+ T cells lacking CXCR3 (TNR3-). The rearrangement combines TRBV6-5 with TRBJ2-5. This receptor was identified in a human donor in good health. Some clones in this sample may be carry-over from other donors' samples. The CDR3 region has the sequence CASSYGGTQYF.